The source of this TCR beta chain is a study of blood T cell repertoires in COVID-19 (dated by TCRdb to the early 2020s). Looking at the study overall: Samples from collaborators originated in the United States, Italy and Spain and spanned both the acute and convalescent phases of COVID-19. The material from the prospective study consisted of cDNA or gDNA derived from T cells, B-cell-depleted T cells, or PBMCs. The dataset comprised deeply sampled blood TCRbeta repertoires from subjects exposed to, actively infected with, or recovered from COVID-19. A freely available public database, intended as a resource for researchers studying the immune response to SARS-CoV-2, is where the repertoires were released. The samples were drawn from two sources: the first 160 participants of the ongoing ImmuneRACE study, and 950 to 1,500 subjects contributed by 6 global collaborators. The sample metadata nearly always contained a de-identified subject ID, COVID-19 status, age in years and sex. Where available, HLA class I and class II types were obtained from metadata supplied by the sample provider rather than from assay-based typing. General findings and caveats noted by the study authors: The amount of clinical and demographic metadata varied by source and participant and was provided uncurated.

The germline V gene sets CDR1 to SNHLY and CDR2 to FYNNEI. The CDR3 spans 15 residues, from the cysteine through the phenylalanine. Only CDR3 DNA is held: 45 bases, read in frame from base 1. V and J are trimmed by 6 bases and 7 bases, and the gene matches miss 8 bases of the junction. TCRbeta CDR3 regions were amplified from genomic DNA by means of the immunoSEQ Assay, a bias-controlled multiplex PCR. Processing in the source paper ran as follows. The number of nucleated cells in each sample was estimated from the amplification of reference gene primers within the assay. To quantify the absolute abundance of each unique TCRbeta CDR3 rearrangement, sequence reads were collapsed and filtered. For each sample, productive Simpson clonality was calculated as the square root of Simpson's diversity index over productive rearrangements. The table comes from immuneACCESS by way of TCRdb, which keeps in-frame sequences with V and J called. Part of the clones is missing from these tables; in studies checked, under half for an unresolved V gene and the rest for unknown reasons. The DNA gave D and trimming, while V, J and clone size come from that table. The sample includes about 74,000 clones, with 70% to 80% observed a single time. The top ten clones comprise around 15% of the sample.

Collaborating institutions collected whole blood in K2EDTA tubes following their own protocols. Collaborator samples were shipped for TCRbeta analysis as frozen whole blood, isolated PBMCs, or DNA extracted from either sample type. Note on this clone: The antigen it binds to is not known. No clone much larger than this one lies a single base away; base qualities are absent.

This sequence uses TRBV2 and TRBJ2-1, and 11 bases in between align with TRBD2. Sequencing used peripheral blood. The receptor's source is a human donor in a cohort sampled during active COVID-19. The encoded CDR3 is CASSVSGRAENEQFF. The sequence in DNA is TGTGCCAGCAGCGTTAGCGGGAGGGCCGAAAATGAGCAGTTCTTC.